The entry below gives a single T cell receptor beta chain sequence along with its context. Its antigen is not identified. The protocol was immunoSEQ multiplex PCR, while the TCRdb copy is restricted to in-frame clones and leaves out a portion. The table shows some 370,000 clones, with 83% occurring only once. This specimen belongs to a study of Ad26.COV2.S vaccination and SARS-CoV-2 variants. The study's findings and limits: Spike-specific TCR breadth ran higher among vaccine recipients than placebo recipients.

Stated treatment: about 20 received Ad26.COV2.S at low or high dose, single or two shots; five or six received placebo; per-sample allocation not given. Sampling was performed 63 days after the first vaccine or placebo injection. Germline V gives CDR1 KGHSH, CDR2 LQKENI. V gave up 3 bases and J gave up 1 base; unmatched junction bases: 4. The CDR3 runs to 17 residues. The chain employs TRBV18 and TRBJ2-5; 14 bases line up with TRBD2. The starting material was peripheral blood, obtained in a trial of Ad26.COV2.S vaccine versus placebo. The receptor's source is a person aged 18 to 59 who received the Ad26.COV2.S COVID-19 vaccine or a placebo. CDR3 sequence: CASSPPTSGGAQETQYF. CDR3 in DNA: TGTGCCAGCTCACCCCCGACTAGCGGGGGGGCCCAAGAGACCCAGTACTTC.